These 23 T cell receptor beta chains came from one sample sequenced in a study of blood T cell repertoires in COVID-19. The repertoire was sequenced with immunoSEQ multiplex PCR; TCRdb's copy has only in-frame clones and lacks some. The data show a few hundred thousand clones, with roughly 87% seen just once and 1% held by the top ten. Sequencing used peripheral blood. The receptors were sampled from a man aged 50 to 60 with active or convalescent COVID-19.

The chain couples TRBV11-2 to TRBJ2-1; 9 positions agree with TRBD1. Germline-derived CDR1 and CDR2 are SGHAT and FQNNGV. The CDR3 is made up of 18 amino acids. V was pared by 1 base and J by 7 bases, with 14 bases of the junction left unmatched. CDR3 nucleotide sequence: TGTGCCAGCAGCTTAGTCCCGCTGTGGGACAGGGTATTGAATGAGCAGTTCTTC. Translating it yields CASSLVPLWDRVLNEQFF.

V usage is TRBV4-1 and J usage is TRBJ2-3; D possibly corresponds to TRBD2 (5 bases). The CDR3 totals 11 residues. The germline gives CDR1 MGHRA, CDR2 YSYEKL. V shed 1 base and J shed 10 bases, with 6 bases lying between them. The CDR3, as DNA: TGCGCCAGCAGCCAAGCGGGATCGCAGTATTTT. Amino acid sequence: CASSQAGSQYF.

The J gene is TRBJ2-2, the V gene TRBV18; TRBD2 matches at 9 bases. CDR1 is KGHSH, CDR2 LQKENI, per germline. The CDR3 is made up of 19 amino acids. Trimming removed 1 base from V and 3 bases from J; junction bases left unmatched: 12. The CDR3 bases are TGTGCCAGCTCACCACGGGTTAGCGGGGGTTACTCGGACACCGGGGAGCTGTTTTTT. Translated, it gives CASSPRVSGGYSDTGELFF.

The chain recombines TRBV9 with TRBJ2-2, with 10 bases that match TRBD1. J was trimmed by 9 bases and V by 3 bases; bases with no gene match: 20. This CDR3 is built from 19 residues. The V gene's germline CDR1 is SGDLS and CDR2 YYNGEE. CDR3 residues: CASSAVPGQGLSLGRELFF. The CDR3 DNA reads as TGTGCCAGCAGCGCCGTACCGGGACAGGGGTTGAGCCTTGGACGGGAGCTGTTTTTT. Full variable domain (remainder filled in from reference TRBV9 and TRBJ2-2): DSGVTQTPKHLITATGQRVTLRCSPRSGDLSVYWYQQSLDQGLQFLIQYYNGEERAKGNILERFSAQQFPDLHSELNLSSLELGDSALYFCASSAVPGQGLSLGRELFFGEGSRLTVL.

This chain links TRBV30 with TRBJ2-1; 7 bases are a match to TRBD2. This CDR3 spans 16 amino acids. The J segment lost 9 bases and the V segment lost 0 bases, leaving 14 bases of the junction unmatched. CDR1 and CDR2 from the germline V gene are GTSNPN and SVGIG (reference sequence). The CDR3: CAWSVFGGSESGEQFF. CDR3 DNA: TGTGCCTGGAGTGTATTTGGCGGGAGTGAAAGCGGTGAGCAGTTCTTC.

The chain is built from TRBV2 and TRBJ1-2; D is unresolved. The CDR3 consists of 11 residues. Germline CDR1 is SNHLY and CDR2 is FYNNEI. The V and J ends lost 6 bases and 8 bases respectively, with 10 bases between them. The CDR3 nucleotides read TGTGCCAGCAGCCTCCGGTCCGGCTACACCTTC. Translated: CASSLRSGYTF. The full variable domain, its missing parts supplied by reference TRBV2 and TRBJ1-2, is EPEVTQTPSHQVTQMGQEVILRCVPISNHLYFYWYRQILGQKVEFLVSFYNNEISEKSEIFDDQFSVERPDGSNFTLKIRSTKLEDSAMYFCASSLRSGYTFGSGTRLTVV.

The chain uses TRBV7-2 and TRBJ2-5; possibly TRBD2 for D (5 bases). The CDR3 spans 16 residues. V shed 1 base and J shed 2 bases, with 14 bases lying between them. Germline CDR1 SGHTA, CDR2 FQGNSA. In DNA, the CDR3 is TGTGCCAGCAGCTTAGGTTACGGGGTTGGGCAAGAGACCCAGTACTTC. Encoded protein: CASSLGYGVGQETQYF.

This clone was seen only once. This sequence joins TRBV2 and TRBJ1-5, with no clear D. The CDR3 loop spans 13 amino acids. CDR1 and CDR2 (germline): SNHLY, FYNNEI. V was cut by 5 bases and J by 3 bases, with 8 bases left in between. The CDR3 region has the DNA TGTGCCAGCAGTTGGCAAATCAATCAGCCCCAGCATTTT. It translates to CASSWQINQPQHF.

The chain is built from TRBV11-2 and TRBJ1-2, with D tentatively TRBD1 (5 bases). V was shortened by 0 bases and J by 6 bases, with 11 bases between the two germline ends. The germline V gene has CDR1 SGHAT and CDR2 FQNNGV. This CDR3 spans 14 amino acids. The CDR3 here is CASSLDQGLHGYTF. CDR3 bases: TGTGCCAGCAGCTTAGATCAGGGACTCCATGGCTACACCTTC. Filled out from reference TRBV11-2 and TRBJ1-2, the complete variable domain reads EAGVAQSPRYKIIEKRQSVAFWCNPISGHATLYWYQQILGQGPKLLIQFQNNGVVDDSQLPKDRFSAERLKGVDSTLKIQPAKLEDSAVYLCASSLDQGLHGYTFGSGTRLTVV.

This chain connects TRBV6-5 to TRBJ2-5; tentative D call: TRBD1 (6 bases). V gave up 6 bases and J gave up 0 bases, with 14 bases separating them. The CDR3 runs 15 residues. The germline V gene has CDR1 MNHEY and CDR2 SVGAGI. DNA of the CDR3: TGTGCCAGCAGCCGGGACGGACAGTACCAAGAGACCCAGTACTTC. Translating gives CASSRDGQYQETQYF.

Remarks on this clone: The identical CDR3 is also encoded by other nucleotide sequences in the sample. J is TRBJ1-1 and V is TRBV29-1; tentatively, D is TRBD1 (5 bases). Germline V gene lookup returns CDR1 SQVTM and CDR2 ANQGSEA. CDR3 length equals 12 residues. Trimming stripped 4 bases from V and 4 bases from J, with 10 bases between. For the CDR3, the DNA is TGCAGCGTTGCGGGTAGGGGCACTGAAGCTTTCTTT. Amino acid sequence: CSVAGRGTEAFF.

This chain uses TRBV19 with TRBJ1-4; possibly TRBD1 for D (5 bases). CDR1 LNHDA and CDR2 SQIVND come from the germline V gene (reference sequence). V lost 5 bases to trimming and J lost 3 bases, with 13 bases between them. The CDR3 has 15 amino acids. DNA of the CDR3: TGTGCCAGTAGTCAAAAGACAGCCGCTAATGAAAAACTGTTTTTT. Its translation is CASSQKTAANEKLFF.

V gene TRBV2 combines with J gene TRBJ1-2; possibly TRBD1 for D (6 bases). The length of the CDR3 is 14 residues. Deletions cut 6 bases from V and 6 bases from J, with 17 bases between. From germline, CDR1 is SNHLY and CDR2 FYNNEI. In DNA, the CDR3 is TGTGCCAGCAGGCTACACAGGGAGATAAATGGCTACACCTTC. Amino acids: CASRLHREINGYTF. Together with reference TRBV2 and TRBJ1-2, the CDR3 gives the full variable domain: EPEVTQTPSHQVTQMGQEVILRCVPISNHLYFYWYRQILGQKVEFLVSFYNNEISEKSEIFDDQFSVERPDGSNFTLKIRSTKLEDSAMYFCASRLHREINGYTFGSGTRLTVV.

This clone has only a few counts. CDR3 bases: TGTGCCAGCTCACCGACAGTCAATCAGCCCCAGCATTTT. It yields the protein CASSPTVNQPQHF. The chain combines TRBV18 with TRBJ1-5, with TRBD1 as a possible D gene (5 bases). Deletions cut 3 bases from V and 3 bases from J, with 6 bases between. CDR3 length equals 13 residues. Germline loops: CDR1 KGHSH, CDR2 LQKENI. The whole variable domain, filled in from reference TRBV18 and TRBJ1-5, reads NAGVMQNPRHLVRRRGQEARLRCSPMKGHSHVYWYRQLPEEGLKFMVYLQKENIIDESGMPKERFSAEFPKEGPSILRIQQVVRGDSAAYFCASSPTVNQPQHFGDGTRLSIL.

The rearrangement uses TRBV6-6 and TRBJ1-5; TRBD1 agrees at 9 bases. Trimming cost V 6 bases and J 6 bases; bases outside gene matches: 3. The CDR3 has 13 residues. Germline V CDR1 and CDR2: MNHNY, SVGAGI (reference sequence). CDR3 sequence (DNA): TGTGCCAGCAGGGACAGGGGCGGTCAGCCCCAGCATTTT. It specifies CASRDRGGQPQHF.

The chain recombines TRBV10-3 with TRBJ2-1; 11 bases are shared with TRBD1. Trimming at V came to 6 bases and at J to 8 bases, leaving 9 bases not matched to a gene. There are 15 residues in the CDR3. Germline loops: CDR1 ENHRY, CDR2 SYGVKD. The CDR3 DNA is TGTGCCATCAGGCCGGACAGGGGGCGCTTAGATGAGCAGTTCTTC. Translation gives CAIRPDRGRLDEQFF.

The table lists this clone with a count of one. V and J are TRBV11-2 and TRBJ1-4, with TRBD1 as a possible D gene (6 bases). Germline CDR1 SGHAT, CDR2 FQNNGV. Trimming cost V 5 bases and J 8 bases, with 9 bases left between them. The CDR3 contains 12 residues. Here the CDR3 DNA reads TGTGCCAGCAGCAGGACAGTAGAAAAACTGTTTTTT. Residues: CASSRTVEKLFF.

J is TRBJ1-2 and V is TRBV18, with D unclear. Deletions cut 0 bases from V and 4 bases from J, with 12 bases between. The CDR3 spans 15 residues. Germline values: CDR1 KGHSH, CDR2 LQKENI. Here the CDR3 reads CASSPPSVSVYGYTF. CDR3 in DNA: TGTGCCAGCTCACCACCAAGTGTGTCGGTCTATGGCTACACCTTC.

V gene TRBV5-6 combines with J gene TRBJ2-5, with D unresolved. CDR1 and CDR2 from the germline V gene are SGHDT and YYEEEE. The V end lost 3 bases, the J end lost 5 bases, and 17 bases lay between the germline ends. CDR3 length: 15 amino acids. The CDR3 spells CASSSARSAGETQYF. CDR3 in DNA: TGTGCCAGCAGCTCCGCCAGATCGGCCGGGGAGACCCAGTACTTC.

The genes are TRBV11-3 and TRBJ2-1, with 8 bases identical to TRBD2. CDR3 length equals 16 residues. J lost 8 bases, V lost 5 bases, and 14 bases had no gene match. The germline gives CDR1 SGHNT, CDR2 YENEEA. CDR3 region: CASSPKSGGAVDEQFF. CDR3 DNA: TGTGCCAGCAGCCCTAAGTCGGGGGGGGCCGTCGATGAGCAGTTCTTC.

The chain couples TRBV7-9 to TRBJ1-2; possible D gene TRBD1, 5 bases. Trimming stripped 7 bases from V and 12 bases from J, with 15 bases between. Germline V gene sequence: CDR1 SEHNR, CDR2 FQNEAQ (reference sequence). The CDR3 sequence is 11 residues long. The CDR3 nucleotides are TGTGCCAGCAACGGGGGGGTAACTCACACCTTC. This gives the protein CASNGGVTHTF. Together with reference TRBV7-9 and TRBJ1-2, the CDR3 gives the full variable domain: DTGVSQNPRHKITKRGQNVTFRCDPISEHNRLYWYRQTLGQGPEFLTYFQNEAQLEKSRLLSDRFSAERPKGSFSTLEIQRTEQGDSAMYLCASNGGVTHTFGSGTRLTVV.

This clone was counted only a few times. The chain uses TRBV7-2 and TRBJ1-2; D gene uncertain. This CDR3 is 14 amino acids long. Between the trimmed V and J ends, which lost 1 base and 1 base, there was a span of 7 bases. CDR1 and CDR2 from the germline V gene are SGHTA and FQGNSA. This CDR3 reads CASSLDRFNYGYTF. The CDR3 DNA sequence: TGTGCCAGCAGCTTAGACAGATTTAACTATGGCTACACCTTC.

The chain uses TRBV20-1 and TRBJ2-1; 8 bases align to TRBD2. The germline V gene has CDR1 DFQATT and CDR2 SNEGSKA (reference sequence). This CDR3 contains 16 residues. V was pared by 3 bases and J by 2 bases, with 9 bases of the junction left unmatched. The CDR3 region has the DNA TGCAGTGCTAGTATCGCGGCGGGGGGCCCCTACAATGAGCAGTTCTTC. This translates into CSASIAAGGPYNEQFF.